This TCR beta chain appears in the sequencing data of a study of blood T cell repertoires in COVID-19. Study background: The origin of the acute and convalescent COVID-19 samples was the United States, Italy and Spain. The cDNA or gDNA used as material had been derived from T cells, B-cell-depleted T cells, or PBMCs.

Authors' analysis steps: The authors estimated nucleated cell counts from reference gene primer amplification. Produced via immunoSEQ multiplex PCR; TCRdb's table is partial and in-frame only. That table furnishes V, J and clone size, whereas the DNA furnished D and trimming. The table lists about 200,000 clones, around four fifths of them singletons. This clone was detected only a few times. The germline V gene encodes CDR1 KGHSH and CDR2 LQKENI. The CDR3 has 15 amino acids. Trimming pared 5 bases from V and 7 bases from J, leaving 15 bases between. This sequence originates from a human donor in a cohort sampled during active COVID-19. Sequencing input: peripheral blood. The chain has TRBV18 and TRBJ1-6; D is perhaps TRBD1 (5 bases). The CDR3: CASSSVGAENSPLHF. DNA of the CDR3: TGTGCCAGCTCATCGGTTGGGGCAGAAAATTCACCCCTCCACTTT. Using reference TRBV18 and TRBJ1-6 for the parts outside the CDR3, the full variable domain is NAGVMQNPRHLVRRRGQEARLRCSPMKGHSHVYWYRQLPEEGLKFMVYLQKENIIDESGMPKERFSAEFPKEGPSILRIQQVVRGDSAAYFCASSSVGAENSPLHFGNGTRLTVT.